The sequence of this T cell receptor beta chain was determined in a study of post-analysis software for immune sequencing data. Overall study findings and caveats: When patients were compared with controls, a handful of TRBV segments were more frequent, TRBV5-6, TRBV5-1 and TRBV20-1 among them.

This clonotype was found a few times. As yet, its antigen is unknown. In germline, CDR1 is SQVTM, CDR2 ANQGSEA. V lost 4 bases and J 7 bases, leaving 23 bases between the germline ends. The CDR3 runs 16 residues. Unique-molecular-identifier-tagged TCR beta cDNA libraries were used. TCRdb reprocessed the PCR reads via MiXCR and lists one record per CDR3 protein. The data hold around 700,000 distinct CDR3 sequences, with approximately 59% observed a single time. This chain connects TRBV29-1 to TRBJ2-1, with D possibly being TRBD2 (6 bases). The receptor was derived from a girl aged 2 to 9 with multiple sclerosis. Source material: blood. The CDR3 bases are TGCAGCGTTGGAGCCCCTACTAGATATGGAGGGAATGAGCAGTTCTTC. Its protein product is CSVGAPTRYGGNEQFF.